This T cell receptor beta chain appears in the sequencing data of a study of T cells in Graves' hyperthyroidism and ophthalmopathy. The TCR beta CDR3 regions underwent amplification using RNA transcripts as the source. In the first-round RT-PCR of the TCR CDR3, the HTBI primer set was used. MiXCR was run by TCRdb on the multiplex PCR reads, yielding one entry per CDR3 protein. In the table there are a few hundred thousand distinct CDR3 sequences, under 20% of which are singletons. This clonotype was detected ten times or more. Ophthalmopathy cases met thresholds of Clinical Activity Score at least 3, NOSPECS grade at least 4 and duration under 3 months. Germline CDR1 SGHAT, CDR2 FQNNGV. Deletions cut 7 bases from V and 8 bases from J, with 20 bases between. CDR3 length equals 14 residues.

The TCR sequence derives from a man aged 18 to 29 with Graves' ophthalmopathy. Sequencing was carried out using blood. The chain has TRBV11-2 and TRBJ1-2; a possible D gene is TRBD1 (5 bases). In DNA form, the CDR3 reads TGTGCCAGCACCCCAGGGAACCCGGGAGGCGGCTACACCTTC. As protein: CASTPGNPGGGYTF.